The count of the clone carrying this TCR beta chain is one. These data are taken from a study of blood T cell repertoires in COVID-19. The ends lost 4 bases at V and 1 base at J; junction bases unmatched: 2. This CDR3 has 16 residues. The V gene's germline CDR1 is MNHEY and CDR2 SMNVEV (reference sequence). The data were produced by immunoSEQ multiplex PCR, yet TCRdb's version contains in-frame clones alone and is incomplete. The table shows approximately 250,000 clones, with approximately 83% occurring only once. Sample: peripheral blood. The V call is TRBV27, the J call TRBJ1-4, with TRBD1 matching over 11 bases. The source is a woman between 50 and 59 years old with acute or convalescent COVID-19. CDR3: CASSWGQGGTNEKLFF. The CDR3 nucleotides read TGTGCCAGCAGTTGGGGACAGGGGGGAACTAATGAAAAACTGTTTTTT. Combining the CDR3 with reference TRBV27 and TRBJ1-4 gives the whole variable domain EAQVTQNPRYLITVTGKKLTVTCSQNMNHEYMSWYRQDPGLGLRQIYYSMNVEVTDKGDVPEGYKVSRKEKRNFPLILESPSPNQTSLYFCASSWGQGGTNEKLFFGSGTQLSVL.